These T cell receptor beta chains were read from a single sample in a study of shared clonotypes between healthy human individuals. Data came from immunoSEQ multiplex PCR; TCRdb stores just in-frame clones and leaves some out. The sample includes roughly 2 million clones, around 95% of them seen just once. Sequences were obtained from naive CD4+ T cells sorted from blood. The receptors stem from a man between 18 and 29 years old in good health. The CDR3 runs from the conserved cysteine through the conserved F or W.

V gene,CDR3 protein
TRBV10-3,CASTPQGGFDEQYF
TRBV5-1,CASSLGEGQDIQYF
TRBV30,CAWSETRLGEKLFF
TRBV10-3,CAISGTSGTGQETQYF
TRBV5-1,CASTDGLAGLTDTQYF
TRBV7-9,CASSLTDRDQFF
TRBV5-4,CASSSDGELFF
TRBV7-2,CASSLVTIGRGYTF
TRBV6-5,CASSSAGTSIYEQYF
TRBV28,CASSFGPGWGYEQYF
TRBV27,CASSQAGTGGEAFF
TRBV9,CASSATGQTYNEQFF
TRBV10-3,CAISESDVETQYF
TRBV30,CAWSGREETQYF
TRBV5-1,CASSLGQLANTIYF
TRBV10-2,CASSESGGTQYF
TRBV5-1,CASSLAGQESYEQYF
TRBV11-3,CASGRAGSGTGELFF
TRBV7-9,CASSLGQGGEKLFF
TRBV9,CASSLNSGMAYEQYF
TRBV12-5,CASGLSPHKTTSGVPGDGETQYF
TRBV5-1,CASSFLEGTRGEQYF
TRBV11-2,CASTLQAGRDYTF
TRBV4-2,CASSQDSSYSYNEQFF
TRBV11-2,CASSPGIQETQYF
TRBV27,CASSRGLAGGGTGELFF
TRBV6-1,CASSEQEGTNEKLFF
TRBV28,CASSPSGQPYEQYF
TRBV5-4,CASSLLGGASGSTDTQYF
TRBV6-6,CASSYSRGLDEQYF
TRBV19,CASSITGTGGISIREQYF
TRBV25-1,CASRGTGFNQPQHF
TRBV11-2,CASSVGVGLNTEAFF
TRBV27,CASSLSPGLVGDYGYTF
TRBV27,CASSSSGTSSYNEQFF
TRBV28,CASRTGGLYEQYF
TRBV7-2,CASSPTRLAGDNEQFF
TRBV5-6,CASSFRAIGVGTNEKLFF
TRBV18,CASSPIQLGTQYF
TRBV9,CASSVAGRLNTEAFF
TRBV4-1,CASSQDSGTKNEQFF
TRBV21-1,CASSIRTRSPTGELFF
TRBV5-1,CASSPGVGPYEQYF
TRBV10-1,CASSEYLLRDSSTYEQYF
TRBV5-1,CASSLEGLAGSYEQYF
TRBV25-1,CASSELEGTRQYF
TRBV18,CASSPNRVGNQAQHF